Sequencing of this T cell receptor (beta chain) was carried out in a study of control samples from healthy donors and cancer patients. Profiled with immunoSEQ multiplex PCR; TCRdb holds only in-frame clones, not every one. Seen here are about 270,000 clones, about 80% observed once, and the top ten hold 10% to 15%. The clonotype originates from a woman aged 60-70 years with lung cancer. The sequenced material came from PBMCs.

For the CDR3, the DNA is TGTGCCAGCACTGGGACTGCTACCTACGAGCAGTACTTC. Translating gives CASTGTATYEQYF. The V call is TRBV6-5, the J call TRBJ2-7; the D gene is possibly TRBD2 (6 bases). This CDR3 region has 13 residues. V gave up 7 bases and J gave up 2 bases, with 12 bases separating them. The germline V gene encodes CDR1 MNHEY and CDR2 SVGAGI.